This paragraph covers one TCR beta chain sequence. The antigen it binds to is not known. Qualities for individual bases were not recorded, and no much larger clone is one base off. This sample is drawn from a study of CD8 T cell repertoires and HIV-1 epitope variants (dated by TCRdb to 2018 to 2020). Concerning the study at large: T cells were stimulated in separate culture wells with each of twenty-five peptides representing autologous and known Gag and Nef epitope variants. Among the control conditions were a peptide pool of CMV, EBV and flu, the Ebola AY9 epitope serving as a negative control, and a well with no peptide. The epitopes tested were three Gag epitope families plus Nef HW9 and YT9. Using the EasySep Human T Cell Enrichment Kit, T cells were enriched and then co-cultured with an equal number of autologous T cell-negative cells acting as antigen-presenting cells. Cultures ran for around 10 days in IMDM with gentamicin, with half-media changes on days 3 and 7 adding IL-2, IL-7 and IL-15. An aliquot of 1M T cells was set aside as an uncultured baseline condition, separate from the 80 or so T cell cultures. A total of some 83 T cell cultures were run, with each culture condition done in triplicate except for one peptide, which was done in duplicate.

Findings and caveats that apply to the study as a whole: Several clonotypes recognized the Nef KF9 family and one clonotype recognized the HW9 family, while no responses to the TAALDMSHF plasma variant were seen. About ten antigen-specific TCR beta clonotypes were identified, and roughly 6 of them appeared cross-reactive for autologous or known escape epitope variants. The assay identified only TCR beta chains and indicated proliferation to antigen, not T cell function or cytokine profile.

The immunoSEQ platform was used to sequence TCR beta CDR3 regions at survey depth. The QIAamp DNA micro kit was used to extract genomic DNA from every cultured and uncultured CD8+ T cell population. The paper's data handling went like this. Any sample with under 5,000 productive reads was excluded, and this exclusion removed about 7% of the roughly 80 cultures stimulated with HIV peptides. A MANAFEST web app trimmed sequences to CDR3 and removed nonproductive sequences, CDR3s under 5 amino acids, and those not starting C or ending F/W. Clonotypes were classified as antigen-specific only if expansion was observed in at least 2 of 3 replicates versus the no-peptide control at FDR 0.01, only within one epitope family. In addition, a specific clonotype needed a frequency at least fivefold higher than in wells stimulated with peptides from other epitope families. The table was pulled from immuneACCESS by TCRdb, which kept in-frame rearrangements only. Such tables lose some clones; where checked, under half of the loss comes from unresolved V genes, and the rest has no known cause. That table is the source of V, J and clone size, and D and trimming were worked out from the DNA. The sample profile shows 2,500 to 3,000 clones; approximately 71% of them were found once. The top ten clonotypes cover about 42% of the sample.

The EasySep Human CD8+ T Cell Enrichment Kit was used on day 10 to isolate CD8+ T cells from every culture. CDR1 and CDR2 (SGHNT, YYREEE) derive from the germline V gene (reference sequence). The CDR3, from cysteine to phenylalanine, totals 14 residues. Of all the DNA, just the CDR3 is kept, 42 bases in frame from base 1. V is trimmed back by 4 bases and J by 3 bases, and the junction contains 5 bases that no gene match accounts for. Sequenced material: cultured CD8+ T cells derived from PBMCs. Here the chain combines TRBV5-4 and TRBJ2-7; 9 of the junction bases match TRBD2. The clonotype originates from a male donor with HIV. The DNA reads TGTGCCAGCAGCATTAGCGGGGGTGTCTACGAGCAGTACTTC. It specifies CASSISGGVYEQYF.